The 10 T cell receptor beta chains reported below all come from one sample, sequenced in a study of type 1 regulatory T cells. No antigens are known for them. TCRdb analysed the reads with MiXCR anew, one entry per CDR3 protein. The sample lists around 69,000 distinct CDR3 sequences; approximately 64% were seen once. The sequenced sample consisted of cultured T cells, either the whole culture or a sorted T cell fraction (not recorded which). Subset: Tr1-enriched cell product generated in vitro against host alloantigens. These receptors came from a human donor in good health.

DNA of the CDR3: TGCGCCAGCAGGGGCCCCGACAGTCGCAATGAGCAGTTCTTC. It is translated as CASRGPDSRNEQFF. The chain has TRBV5-1 and TRBJ2-1, with D perhaps matching TRBD1 (5 bases). The CDR3 sequence is 14 residues long. Germline assignment: CDR1 SGHRS and CDR2 YFSETQ. V shed 5 bases and J shed 6 bases, with 15 bases lying between them. Using reference TRBV5-1 and TRBJ2-1 for the parts outside the CDR3, the full variable domain is KAGVTQTPRYLIKTRGQQVTLSCSPISGHRSVSWYQQTPGQGLQFLFEYFSETQRNKGNFPGRFSGRQFSNSRSEMNVSTLELGDSALYLCASRGPDSRNEQFFGPGTRLTVL.

The V gene is TRBV7-9, the J gene TRBJ2-3; unclear D gene. The germline V gene encodes CDR1 SEHNR and CDR2 FQNEAQ (reference sequence). V lost 5 bases to trimming and J lost 2 bases, with 11 bases between them. The CDR3 runs 14 residues. This CDR3 is CASSQAHPTDTQYF. The CDR3 coding sequence is TGTGCCAGCAGCCAGGCCCATCCCACAGATACGCAGTATTTT.

V usage is TRBV7-2 and J usage is TRBJ2-7; D is uncertain. V lost 5 bases and J lost 7, with 21 bases in between. Germline V gives CDR1 SGHTA, CDR2 FQGNSA. CDR3 length equals 15 residues. The CDR3 DNA sequence: TGTGCCAGCAGCGCACGGATGGGATCCATTGAAGAGCAGTACTTC. Translated, it gives CASSARMGSIEEQYF.

There are a few counts of this clonotype. The gene calls are TRBV29-1 and TRBJ1-1; D unresolved. Deletions cut 7 bases from V and 1 base from J, with 16 bases between. This CDR3 contains 14 residues. Germline CDR1 and CDR2: SQVTM and ANQGSEA. The CDR3 bases are TGCAGCGCTAAAATAGGAGCGCAGAACACTGAAGCTTTCTTT. This sequence encodes CSAKIGAQNTEAFF.

The V call is TRBV19, the J call TRBJ1-1, with a possible D match to TRBD1 (6 bases). Germline lookup yields CDR1 LNHDA and CDR2 SQIVND (reference sequence). The CDR3 length is 14 residues. The V and J ends lost 3 bases and 5 bases respectively, with 13 bases between them. The CDR3 DNA sequence: TGTGCCAGTAGTATTTCCGACAGGAATACTGAAGCTTTCTTT. Translating it yields CASSISDRNTEAFF.

A few counts support this clonotype. The chain joins TRBV20-1 to TRBJ2-7, with 7 nucleotides matching TRBD1. J gave up 9 bases and V 6 bases, and 17 bases lay outside the gene matches. The CDR3 is 14 residues long. Germline lookup yields CDR1 DFQATT and CDR2 SNEGSKA (reference sequence). The CDR3 region is CSASKPGQAVGQYF. The CDR3 DNA follows: TGCAGTGCCAGTAAACCTGGACAGGCCGTTGGGCAGTACTTC.

The V and J genes are TRBV6-1 and TRBJ2-7; 7 positions match TRBD1. This CDR3 contains 15 residues. Losses at the gene ends were 8 bases for V and 1 base for J; bases not matched to a gene: 11. CDR1 and CDR2 from the germline V gene are MNHNS and SASEGT. CDR3 in DNA: TGTGCCAGCCGAACAGGGACAGCCGTTTCCTACGAGCAGTACTTC. Its translation is CASRTGTAVSYEQYF.

The V and J genes are TRBV6-2 or TRBV6-3 and TRBJ2-1; no reliable D call. The CDR3 is 11 residues long. Germline assignment: CDR1 MNHEY and CDR2 SVGEGT. V gave up 7 bases and J gave up 1 base, with 2 bases separating them. The CDR3 DNA follows: TGTGCCAGCACATCCTACAATGAGCAGTTCTTC. Amino acid sequence: CASTSYNEQFF.

This clonotype was observed a handful of times. V and J are TRBV27 and TRBJ2-6; 8 positions match TRBD1. This CDR3 contains 18 residues. With V trimmed by 1 base and J by 0 bases, 5 bases remained unmatched. The germline gives CDR1 MNHEY, CDR2 SMNVEV (reference sequence). The CDR3 DNA is TGTGCCAGCAGTTTATTGTCTACAGGGGGCTCTGGGGCCAACGTCCTGACTTTC. This sequence encodes CASSLLSTGGSGANVLTF.

V usage is TRBV5-1 and J usage is TRBJ2-3; D is tentatively TRBD1 or TRBD2 (5 bases each). Trimming took off 4 bases at V and 1 base at J, with 19 bases between the two ends. Germline CDR1 is SGHRS and CDR2 is YFSETQ. This CDR3 region has 17 residues. For the CDR3, the DNA is TGCGCCAGCAGCCGGGAATTGACAGCCTGGGGCACAGATACGCAGTATTTT. Translated, it gives CASSRELTAWGTDTQYF.